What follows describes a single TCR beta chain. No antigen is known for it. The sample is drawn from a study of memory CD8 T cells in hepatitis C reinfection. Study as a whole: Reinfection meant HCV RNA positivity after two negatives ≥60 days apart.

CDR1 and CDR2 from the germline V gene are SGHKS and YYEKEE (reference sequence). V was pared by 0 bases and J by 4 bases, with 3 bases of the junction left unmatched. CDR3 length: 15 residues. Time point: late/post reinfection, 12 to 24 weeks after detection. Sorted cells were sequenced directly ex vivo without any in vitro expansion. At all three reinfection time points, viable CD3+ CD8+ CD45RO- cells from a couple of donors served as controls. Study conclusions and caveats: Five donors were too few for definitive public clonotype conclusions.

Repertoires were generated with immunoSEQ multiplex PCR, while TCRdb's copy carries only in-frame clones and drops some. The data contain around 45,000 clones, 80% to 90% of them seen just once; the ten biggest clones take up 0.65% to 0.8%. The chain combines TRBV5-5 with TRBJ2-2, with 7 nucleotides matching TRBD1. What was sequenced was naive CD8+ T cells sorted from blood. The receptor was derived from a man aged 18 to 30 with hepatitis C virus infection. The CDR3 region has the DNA TGTGCCAGCAGCTTGGGGCAGGGGGTCACCGGGGAGCTGTTTTTT. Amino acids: CASSLGQGVTGELFF.